This T cell receptor beta chain comes out of a study of control samples from healthy donors and cancer patients. The germline V gene encodes CDR1 GTSNPN and CDR2 SVGIG (reference sequence). V lost 3 bases and J lost 5, with 7 bases in between. The CDR3 spans 12 residues. This clone showed up just once. Assay: immunoSEQ multiplex PCR; the TCRdb copy retains only in-frame clones and omits some. This sample carries more than 50,000 clones, 65% to 90% of them seen once, and the ten largest clones take about 5%. Sequencing was done on a sample of blood. The clonotype comes from a man in his forties in good health. This chain links TRBV30 with TRBJ1-4, with D unclear. The CDR3 reads CAWRGKNEKLFF. The CDR3, as DNA: TGTGCCTGGAGAGGGAAAAATGAAAAACTGTTTTTT.